This TCR beta chain appears in the sequencing data of a study of blood T cell repertoires in COVID-19. The wider study: Some COVID-19 samples were acute and others convalescent; all came from the United States, Italy and Spain. T cells, B-cell-depleted T cells, or PBMCs provided the cDNA or gDNA that served as material.

Germline CDR1 reads LGHDT; CDR2 reads YNNKEL (reference sequence). With 3 bases removed from V and 0 bases from J, the gap between germline ends came to 9 bases. The CDR3 covers 15 residues. Only a few counts were recorded for this clone. Methods used by the authors: Reference gene primer amplification yielded estimated nucleated cell counts. Sequencing was performed with immunoSEQ multiplex PCR; in TCRdb, only in-frame clones are kept and a portion is missing. The D gene and trimming were derived from the DNA, and the V and J assignments and clone size from that table. The sample has 150,000 to 200,000 clones; over 60% are singletons.

The clonotype was recovered from a woman between 65 and 79 years old with acute or convalescent COVID-19. The rearrangement joins TRBV3-1 (or the pseudogene TRBV3-2) to TRBJ2-1; no reliable D call. The specimen was peripheral blood. In DNA form, the CDR3 reads TGTGCCAGCAGCCATTGGAGTCGCTCCTACAATGAGCAGTTCTTC. This gives the protein CASSHWSRSYNEQFF.